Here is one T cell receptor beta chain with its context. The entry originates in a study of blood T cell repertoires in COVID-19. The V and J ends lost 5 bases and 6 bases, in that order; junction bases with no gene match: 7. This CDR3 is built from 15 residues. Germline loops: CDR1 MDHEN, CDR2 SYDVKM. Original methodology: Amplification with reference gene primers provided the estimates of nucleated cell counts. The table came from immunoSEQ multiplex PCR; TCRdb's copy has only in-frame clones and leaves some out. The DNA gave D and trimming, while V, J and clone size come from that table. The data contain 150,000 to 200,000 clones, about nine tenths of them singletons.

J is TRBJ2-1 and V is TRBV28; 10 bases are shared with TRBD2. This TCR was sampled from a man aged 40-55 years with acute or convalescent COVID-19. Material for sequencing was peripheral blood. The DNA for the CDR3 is TGTGCCAGCAGTGAAGCGGGGGGGCCTTTCAATGAGCAGTTCTTC. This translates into CASSEAGGPFNEQFF.